These 2 T cell receptor beta chains were all obtained from the same sample, sequenced in a study of vaccination effects on CD4 cells after COVID-19. Sequencing used immunoSEQ multiplex PCR; TCRdb keeps in-frame clones, though not all of them. The sample holds 70,000 or so clones, 65% to 80% seen once. No antigens are known for them. When 10 to 11 days of culture had elapsed, CD4+ T cells were isolated. Participants got two doses of BNT162b2 or mRNA-1273 vaccine. Sequencing was performed on CD4+ T cells from PBMCs cultured without peptide, taken after COVID-19 vaccination. These receptors all stem from a human donor who received a COVID-19 vaccine.

The chain uses TRBV18 and TRBJ2-7; D is perhaps TRBD1 (6 bases). Germline lookup yields CDR1 KGHSH and CDR2 LQKENI. V lost 5 bases and J lost 1, with 12 bases in between. This CDR3 region has 14 residues. The CDR3 DNA reads as TGTGCCAGCTCATTTACAGGGCTGTCCTACGAGCAGTACGTC. Translation: CASSFTGLSYEQYV.

This chain joins TRBV27 and TRBJ1-3; TRBD1 is a possible D gene (5 bases). CDR1 and CDR2 (germline): MNHEY, SMNVEV (reference sequence). Trimming shortened V by 1 base and J by 3 bases, and 16 bases separated the two germline ends. The length of the CDR3 is 17 residues. The CDR3 sequence: CASSLYGAGMVGNTIYF. The CDR3 bases are TGTGCCAGCAGTTTATACGGAGCAGGGATGGTTGGAAACACCATATATTTT.